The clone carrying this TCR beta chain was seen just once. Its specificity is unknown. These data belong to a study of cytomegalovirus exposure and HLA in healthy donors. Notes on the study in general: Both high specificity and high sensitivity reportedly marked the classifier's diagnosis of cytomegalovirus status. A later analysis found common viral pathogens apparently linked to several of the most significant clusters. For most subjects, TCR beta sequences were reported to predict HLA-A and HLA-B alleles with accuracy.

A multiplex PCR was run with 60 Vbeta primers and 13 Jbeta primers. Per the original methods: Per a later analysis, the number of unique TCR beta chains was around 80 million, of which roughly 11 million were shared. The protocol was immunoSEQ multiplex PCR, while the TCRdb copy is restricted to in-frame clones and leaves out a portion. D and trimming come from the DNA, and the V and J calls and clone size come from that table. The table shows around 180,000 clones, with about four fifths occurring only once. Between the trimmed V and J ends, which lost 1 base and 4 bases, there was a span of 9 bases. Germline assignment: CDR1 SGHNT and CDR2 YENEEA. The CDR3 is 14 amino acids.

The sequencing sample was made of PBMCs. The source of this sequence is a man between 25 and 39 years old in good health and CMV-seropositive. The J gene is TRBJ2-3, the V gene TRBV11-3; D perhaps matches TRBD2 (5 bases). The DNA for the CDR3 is TGTGCCAGCAGCTTAGTGGCCGGGGCAGATACGCAGTATTTT. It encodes CASSLVAGADTQYF.